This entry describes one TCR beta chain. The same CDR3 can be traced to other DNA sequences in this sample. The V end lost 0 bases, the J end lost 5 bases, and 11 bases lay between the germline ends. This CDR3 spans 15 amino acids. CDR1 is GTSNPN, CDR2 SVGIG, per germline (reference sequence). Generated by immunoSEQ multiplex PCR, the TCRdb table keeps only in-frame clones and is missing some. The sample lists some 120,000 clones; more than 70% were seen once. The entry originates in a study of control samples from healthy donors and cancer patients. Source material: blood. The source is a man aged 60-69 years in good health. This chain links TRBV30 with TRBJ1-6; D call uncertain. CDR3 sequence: CAWSVGGTDNSPLHF. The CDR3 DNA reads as TGTGCCTGGAGTGTAGGTGGAACAGATAATTCACCCCTCCACTTT.